This T cell receptor (beta chain) derives from a study of vaccination effects on CD4 cells after COVID-19. Study background: The vaccine given was either BNT162b2 or mRNA-1273, in two doses.

General study points: By a late point after vaccination, infection- and vaccine-induced clones had shrunk markedly through clonal contraction. Spike-reactive clones present post-vaccine in convalescents were predominantly new vaccine-induced clones.

Concerning this clone: Its specificity is not known.

Sequenced by immunoSEQ multiplex PCR; TCRdb stores in-frame clones only, minus some. The sample has tens of thousands of clones, approximately 73% seen once. Expansion of antigen-specific CD4+ T cells with viral peptide pools was carried out by the ViraFEST assay before sequencing. The culture ran for 10 to 11 days, and then CD4+ T cells were isolated. The person had a PCR-confirmed SARS-CoV-2 infection during March to December 2020. The authors exchanged half the medium for IL-2 medium on days 3 and 7. The TCR was taken from a human donor who had a prior SARS-CoV-2 infection. Sample: CD4+ T cells from PBMCs cultured with a peptide pool, taken before COVID-19 vaccination.

The CDR3 bases are TGCGCCAGCAGCTTACAGGCCCCTCCTGGTTTGAGCGGCTACACCTTC. Protein product: CASSLQAPPGLSGYTF. V and J are TRBV5-1 and TRBJ1-2, with a tentative D call TRBD1 (5 bases). Germline lookup yields CDR1 SGHRS and CDR2 YFSETQ. Deletions cut 2 bases from V and 8 bases from J, with 22 bases between. This CDR3 comprises 16 residues.